This T cell receptor (beta chain) was documented in a study of T cells in Graves' hyperthyroidism and ophthalmopathy. Across the whole study: Peripheral blood draws took place at initial diagnosis, ahead of any treatment. Findings of the study overall: Clonotypes that were expanded in thyroid above 0.001 mostly appeared in blood too.

This clonotype occurred many times. The antigen is not known. The CDR3 runs to 15 residues. Deletions cut 5 bases from V and 0 bases from J, with 14 bases between. CDR1 is MDHEN and CDR2 is SYDVKM in the germline V gene. Researchers amplified the TCR beta CDR3 regions from RNA transcripts. First-round RT-PCR with HTBI primers amplified the TCR CDR3 region. One entry per CDR3 protein, called by TCRdb with MiXCR from the multiplex PCR reads. The sample gives 310,000 or so distinct CDR3 sequences, more than 15% of which show up once; roughly 50% is in the top ten. Investigators excluded patients with uncontrolled infection, other autoimmune disease, pregnancy or lactation. Each 10 ml fresh peripheral blood draw supplied the PBMCs.

The receptor's source is a woman aged 55-70 years with Graves' ophthalmopathy. The chain has TRBV28 and TRBJ2-7, with D possibly TRBD1 on 6 matching bases. Sequencing was carried out using blood. The CDR3 region is CASSPDEDSSYEQYF. CDR3 sequence (DNA): TGTGCCAGCAGTCCCGACGAGGACAGCTCCTACGAGCAGTACTTC.